Presented here are 30 T cell receptor beta chains from one specimen sequenced in a study of blood T cell repertoires in COVID-19 (dated by TCRdb to about 2020). The library came from the immunoSEQ multiplex PCR assay. This immuneACCESS table, as held by TCRdb, lists in-frame sequences with V and J called but not all clones. Of the missing ones, under half trace to an unresolved V gene in checked studies; the others have no known cause. Within this sample are 59,000 or so clones, with roughly 78% of them counted one time only. Roughly 3% of the sample is held by the ten biggest clonotypes. The sample comprised peripheral blood. These TCRs come from a man aged 60 to 75 with acute or convalescent COVID-19.

The chain is built from TRBV4-1 and TRBJ2-5, with TRBD1 matching over 12 bases. The CDR3 runs to 19 residues. Unmatched junction bases numbered 18, after V lost 1 base and J lost 9 bases. Germline V lookup: CDR1 MGHRA, CDR2 YSYEKL. In nucleotides, the CDR3 is TGCGCCAGCAGCCAAGCTCCGGGACAGGGGGCAGGTGAGCGGCGGTCCCAGTACTTC. Protein product: CASSQAPGQGAGERRSQYF.

The chain recombines TRBV19 with TRBJ2-7, with D possibly TRBD2 on 6 matching bases. Germline assignment: CDR1 LNHDA and CDR2 SQIVND (reference sequence). V was pared by 10 bases and J by 1 base, with 14 bases between. This CDR3 is 13 amino acids long. The CDR3 sequence is CATKPGTSYEQYF. In DNA form, the CDR3 reads TGTGCCACCAAACCCGGGACTTCCTACGAGCAGTACTTC. The whole variable domain, filled in from reference TRBV19 and TRBJ2-7, reads DGGITQSPKYLFRKEGQNVTLSCEQNLNHDAMYWYRQDPGQGLRLIYYSQIVNDFQKGDIAEGYSVSREKKESFPLTVTSAQKNPTAFYLCATKPGTSYEQYFGPGTRLTVT.

The genes are TRBV29-1 and TRBJ2-1; D remains unclear. V gave up 2 bases and J gave up 4 bases, with 18 bases separating them. This CDR3 is built from 16 residues. Germline V gene sequence: CDR1 SQVTM, CDR2 ANQGSEA. The CDR3 loop is CSVELYLVRLYNEQFF. The CDR3 DNA sequence: TGCAGCGTTGAACTTTACTTGGTTAGACTGTACAATGAGCAGTTCTTC.

This chain uses TRBV7-6 with TRBJ1-1; 9 nucleotides align to TRBD1. The CDR3 length is 14 residues. Germline V gives CDR1 SGHVS, CDR2 FNYEAQ. J was trimmed by 3 bases and V by 6 bases; bases with no gene match: 5. The CDR3 spells CASSLTGGDTEAFF. CDR3 coding DNA: TGTGCCAGCAGTTTAACAGGGGGCGACACTGAAGCTTTCTTT.

The J gene is TRBJ1-2, the V gene TRBV28; D is ambiguous. The V end lost 5 bases, the J end lost 8 bases, and 9 bases lay between the germline ends. From germline, CDR1 is MDHEN and CDR2 SYDVKM. The CDR3 loop spans 11 amino acids. The CDR3 sequence is CASSDIRGYTF. CDR3 nucleotides: TGTGCCAGCAGTGACATTCGGGGCTACACCTTC.

V gene TRBV2 combines with J gene TRBJ2-7; D may be TRBD2 (6 bases). V was trimmed by 3 bases and J by 7 bases, leaving 16 bases between them. Germline lookup yields CDR1 SNHLY and CDR2 FYNNEI. The CDR3 spans 14 residues. The CDR3 DNA follows: TGTGCCAGCAGTGAGGGATCGGGAGAGGTTGAGCAGTACTTC. Translation: CASSEGSGEVEQYF.

This chain joins TRBV27 and TRBJ2-1; 9 bases are shared with TRBD1. The germline V gene encodes CDR1 MNHEY and CDR2 SMNVEV (reference sequence). There are 16 residues in the CDR3. V gave up 2 bases and J gave up 9 bases; unmatched junction bases: 11. The CDR3 nucleotides are TGTGCCAGCAGTTTAGCGCAGGGACAGGGATTTCGTGAGCAGTTCTTC. It translates to CASSLAQGQGFREQFF.

The J gene is TRBJ2-7, the V gene TRBV7-9; possibly TRBD2 for D (5 bases). The CDR3 is made up of 14 amino acids. Trimming stripped 1 base from V and 0 bases from J, with 7 bases between. Germline CDR1 is SEHNR and CDR2 is FQNEAQ (reference sequence). Here the CDR3 DNA reads TGTGCCAGCAGCTTAGGGGGAGACTCCTACGAGCAGTACTTC. Residues: CASSLGGDSYEQYF.

This clone appeared a few times. The rearrangement joins TRBV25-1 to TRBJ1-2; D remains ambiguous. The CDR3 spans 11 residues. Looked up from germline, CDR1 is MGHDK and CDR2 is SYGVNS. Trimming took off 4 bases at V and 8 bases at J, with 8 bases between the two ends. CDR3 residues: CASSASQGYTF. The CDR3 DNA reads TGTGCCAGCAGTGCTTCTCAGGGCTACACCTTC.

This rearrangement joins TRBV3-1 (or the pseudogene TRBV3-2) to TRBJ2-1, with D perhaps TRBD2 (6 bases). Germline CDR1 reads LGHDT; CDR2 reads YNNKEL (reference sequence). This CDR3 contains 16 residues. Trimming left V 0 bases short and J 1 base short, with 10 bases between. This CDR3 is CASSQDLGLSYNEQFF. CDR3 nucleotides: TGTGCCAGCAGCCAAGATTTGGGACTTTCCTACAATGAGCAGTTCTTC.

CDR3 nucleotide sequence: TGTGCCAGCAGTTTGCAGGGGTTCGAGCAGTACTTC. Encoded protein: CASSLQGFEQYF. The chain carries TRBV6-5 and TRBJ2-7, with D perhaps TRBD1 (6 bases). The CDR3 loop spans 12 amino acids. The V end was cut by 4 bases, the J end by 6 bases, with 10 bases between. CDR1 MNHEY and CDR2 SVGAGI come from the germline V gene.

This clone was seen just once. J is TRBJ1-1 and V is TRBV27; weak D call: TRBD1 (5 bases). Germline CDR1 MNHEY, CDR2 SMNVEV (reference sequence). V lost 5 bases and J 1 base, leaving 11 bases between the germline ends. The CDR3 contains 14 residues. The CDR3 sequence is CASSALTGNTEAFF. CDR3 sequence (DNA): TGTGCCAGCAGTGCCCTTACAGGGAACACTGAAGCTTTCTTT.

This clone was observed a few times. The chain is built from TRBV29-1 and TRBJ1-1, with D unresolved. Germline lookup yields CDR1 SQVTM and CDR2 ANQGSEA. V lost 6 bases, J lost 6 bases, and 17 bases lay in between. The CDR3 is 13 amino acids. For the CDR3, the DNA is TGCAGCGTCCTAGGAGGAGTGACACCTGAAGCTTTCTTT. It yields the protein CSVLGGVTPEAFF. Full variable domain (missing parts from reference TRBV29-1 and TRBJ1-1): SAVISQKPSRDICQRGTSLTIQCQVDSQVTMMFWYRQQPGQSLTLIATANQGSEATYESGFVIDKFPISRPNLTFSTLTVSNMSPEDSSIYLCSVLGGVTPEAFFGQGTRLTVV.

The chain recombines TRBV7-2 with TRBJ2-7; a weak D match, TRBD2 (6 bases). The ends were cut back, 5 bases at V and 2 bases at J, with 16 bases in the middle. This CDR3 contains 15 residues. Germline CDR1 and CDR2: SGHTA and FQGNSA. The CDR3 sequence: CASSHSRGGAYEQYF. DNA of the CDR3: TGTGCCAGCAGCCACTCGAGGGGCGGGGCCTACGAGCAGTACTTC.

This clone was seen only once. This chain uses TRBV19 with TRBJ2-2, with D tentatively TRBD1 (7 bases). The CDR3 loop spans 16 amino acids. CDR1 LNHDA and CDR2 SQIVND come from the germline V gene (reference sequence). With 6 bases removed from V and 3 bases from J, the gap between germline ends came to 17 bases. The CDR3 region has the DNA TGTGCCAGTAGATCCCGGGGCAGGGGGGACACCGGGGAGCTGTTTTTT. Its protein is CASRSRGRGDTGELFF.

The rearrangement joins TRBV28 to TRBJ1-2; D may be TRBD1 (6 bases). The germline gives CDR1 MDHEN, CDR2 SYDVKM. There are 13 residues in the CDR3. V lost 6 bases to trimming and J lost 4 bases, with 12 bases between them. CDR3 DNA sequence: TGTGCCAGCAGCCCTAGACAGGTCTATGGCTACACCTTC. Its translation: CASSPRQVYGYTF.

The chain recombines TRBV28 with TRBJ2-2, with TRBD1 as a possible D gene (5 bases). This CDR3 has 16 residues. Germline V CDR1 and CDR2: MDHEN, SYDVKM. Trimming took off 3 bases at V and 6 bases at J, with 17 bases between the two ends. CDR3 sequence: CASSLTRPGMPGELFF. The DNA for the CDR3 is TGTGCCAGCAGTTTGACTCGGCCAGGGATGCCCGGGGAGCTGTTTTTT.

The chain uses TRBV5-1 and TRBJ1-2; D not certain. Germline-derived CDR1 and CDR2 are SGHRS and YFSETQ. The V end lost 6 bases, the J end lost 4 bases, and 13 bases lay between the germline ends. CDR3 length: 13 residues. CDR3 loop: CASTPVGSYGYTF. The CDR3 bases are TGCGCCAGCACCCCGGTGGGCAGCTATGGCTACACCTTC.

The chain employs TRBV28 and TRBJ2-7; a weak D match, TRBD2 (5 bases). V lost 4 bases, J lost 5 bases, and 15 bases lay in between. Germline CDR1 and CDR2: MDHEN and SYDVKM. The CDR3 spans 14 residues. The CDR3 DNA is TGTGCCAGCAGTTCGAGGGCGAACCTCGACGAGCAGTACTTC. Protein product: CASSSRANLDEQYF. Full variable domain (rest looked up from reference TRBV28 and TRBJ2-7): DVKVTQSSRYLVKRTGEKVFLECVQDMDHENMFWYRQDPGLGLRLIYFSYDVKMKEKGDIPEGYSVSREKKERFSLILESASTNQTSMYLCASSSRANLDEQYFGPGTRLTVT.

This clone was found a few times. The chain has TRBV27 and TRBJ2-7; 9 bases fit TRBD1. From germline, CDR1 is MNHEY and CDR2 SMNVEV (reference sequence). Trimming removed 4 bases from V and 6 bases from J; junction bases left unmatched: 10. The CDR3 spans 15 residues. CDR3 amino acids: CASSWGVGQGFEQYF. The CDR3, as DNA: TGTGCCAGCAGTTGGGGAGTGGGACAGGGTTTCGAGCAGTACTTC.

V gene TRBV18 combines with J gene TRBJ1-1; D might be TRBD1 (6 bases). The CDR3 runs 15 residues. CDR1 is KGHSH, CDR2 LQKENI, per germline. Between the trimmed V and J ends, which lost 1 base and 2 bases, there was a span of 11 bases. In DNA form, the CDR3 reads TGTGCCAGCTCACCACGGGGGGGCAGTAACACTGAAGCTTTCTTT. Translated: CASSPRGGSNTEAFF.

This chain joins TRBV19 and TRBJ1-5; 8 positions match TRBD1. With 6 bases clipped from V and 6 bases from J, the junction kept 13 bases outside the gene matches. Germline V gene lookup returns CDR1 LNHDA and CDR2 SQIVND (reference sequence). The CDR3 totals 16 residues. CDR3 residues: CASREGGRGQGQPQHF. For the CDR3, the DNA is TGTGCCAGTAGGGAAGGAGGCAGGGGGCAAGGTCAGCCCCAGCATTTT.

This rearrangement joins TRBV19 to TRBJ1-2; D is possibly TRBD1 (6 bases). Looked up from germline, CDR1 is LNHDA and CDR2 is SQIVND (reference sequence). This CDR3 contains 12 residues. V was pared by 7 bases and J by 5 bases, with 11 bases between. CDR3 bases: TGTGCCAGTACCGCGGACAGTTATGGCTACACCTTC. Protein: CASTADSYGYTF.

The chain combines TRBV28 with TRBJ1-5; tentative D call: TRBD1 (6 bases). Germline V gene lookup returns CDR1 MDHEN and CDR2 SYDVKM. The V end lost 0 bases, the J end lost 0 bases, and 12 bases lay between the germline ends. This CDR3 has 17 residues. In nucleotides, the CDR3 is TGTGCCAGCAGTTTATGGGACAGAGCTCTTAGCAATCAGCCCCAGCATTTT. Amino acids: CASSLWDRALSNQPQHF.

Points on this clone: A read error may produce the germline difference seen at one junction end. This rearrangement joins TRBV7-7 to TRBJ2-5, with a possible D match to TRBD2 (6 bases). The CDR3 is made up of 14 amino acids. Germline V lookup: CDR1 SSHAT, CDR2 FNYEAQ (reference sequence). CDR3 sequence (DNA): TGTGCTAGCAGCTTAGGCCTCCTAGCGGAGACCCAGTACTTC. It yields the protein CASSLGLLAETQYF. The entire variable domain, with the rest obtained from reference TRBV7-7 and TRBJ2-5, is as follows: GAGVSQSPRYKVTKRGQDVTLRCDPISSHATLYWYQQALGQGPEFLTYFNYEAQPDKSGLPSDRFSAERPEGSISTLTIQRTEQRDSAMYRCASSLGLLAETQYFGPGTRLLVL.

V is TRBV6-5 and J is TRBJ1-3; D is ambiguous. The CDR3 is 14 residues long. Deletions cut 6 bases from V and 0 bases from J, with 9 bases between. Per the germline V gene, CDR1 is MNHEY and CDR2 is SVGAGI. In DNA, the CDR3 is TGTGCCAGCAGAAGAGTCTCCTCTGGAAACACCATATATTTT. Residues: CASRRVSSGNTIYF.

J is TRBJ1-1 and V is TRBV29-1; D gene ambiguous. Trimming cost V 7 bases and J 6 bases, with 15 bases left between them. CDR3 length: 12 residues. CDR1 is SQVTM, CDR2 ANQGSEA, per germline. The CDR3 loop reads CSASFGRSEAFF. The CDR3 DNA follows: TGCAGCGCCTCTTTTGGGCGTTCTGAAGCTTTCTTT. The full variable domain, rest sourced from reference TRBV29-1 and TRBJ1-1, is SAVISQKPSRDICQRGTSLTIQCQVDSQVTMMFWYRQQPGQSLTLIATANQGSEATYESGFVIDKFPISRPNLTFSTLTVSNMSPEDSSIYLCSASFGRSEAFFGQGTRLTVV.

The J gene is TRBJ1-4, the V gene TRBV30; tentatively, D is TRBD1 (6 bases). The V end lost 4 bases, the J end lost 8 bases, and 14 bases lay between the germline ends. CDR3 size: 13 residues. Germline V gene data show CDR1 as GTSNPN and CDR2 as SVGIG (reference sequence). The CDR3 sequence: CAWTQGRGEKLFF. The CDR3 coding sequence is TGTGCCTGGACCCAGGGGAGAGGGGAAAAACTGTTTTTT. The full variable domain, its missing parts supplied by reference TRBV30 and TRBJ1-4, is SQTIHQWPATLVQPVGSPLSLECTVEGTSNPNLYWYRQAAGRGLQLLFYSVGIGQISSEVPQNLSASRPQDRQFILSSKKLLLSDSGFYLCAWTQGRGEKLFFGSGTQLSVL.

The chain uses TRBV4-2 and TRBJ1-5, with D hard to call. V was pared by 0 bases and J by 3 bases, with 9 bases between. Germline CDR1 and CDR2: LGHNA and YNFKEQ. This CDR3 comprises 15 residues. CDR3 DNA sequence: TGTGCCAGCAGCCAAGAAGGCGAGGTCAATCAGCCCCAGCATTTT. This translates into CASSQEGEVNQPQHF.

The V gene is TRBV28, the J gene TRBJ1-5; TRBD1 aligns across 9 bases. Germline CDR1 and CDR2: MDHEN and SYDVKM. There are 16 residues in the CDR3. Losses at the gene ends were 5 bases for V and 5 bases for J; bases not matched to a gene: 10. CDR3 residues: CASSPTTGGSDQPQHF. In DNA, the CDR3 is TGTGCCAGCAGTCCCACTACAGGGGGCTCCGATCAGCCCCAGCATTTT.